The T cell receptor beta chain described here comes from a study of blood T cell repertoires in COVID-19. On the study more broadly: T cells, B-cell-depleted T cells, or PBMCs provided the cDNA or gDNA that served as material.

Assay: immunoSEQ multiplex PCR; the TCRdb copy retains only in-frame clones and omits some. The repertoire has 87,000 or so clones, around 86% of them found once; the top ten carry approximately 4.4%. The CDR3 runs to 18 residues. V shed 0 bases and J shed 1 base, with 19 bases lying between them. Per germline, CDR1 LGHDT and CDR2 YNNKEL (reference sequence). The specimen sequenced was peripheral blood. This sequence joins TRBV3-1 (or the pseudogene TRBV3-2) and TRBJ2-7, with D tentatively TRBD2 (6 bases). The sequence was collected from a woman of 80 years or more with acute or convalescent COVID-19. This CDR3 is CASSQDSFRGDLSYEQYF. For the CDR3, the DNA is TGTGCCAGCAGCCAAGATAGTTTTAGAGGGGACTTGTCCTACGAGCAGTACTTC.